The 29 T cell receptor beta chains listed next were all sequenced from one sample in a study of blood T cell repertoires in COVID-19. The assay was immunoSEQ multiplex PCR, and TCRdb's table has in-frame clones only and misses some. In the table there are some 76,000 clones, 75% to 90% of which are singletons. The specimen was peripheral blood. The receptors here all came from a man aged 50 to 60 with COVID-19, enrolled during active disease.

The J gene is TRBJ1-1, the V gene TRBV9, with D perhaps TRBD1 (6 bases). The CDR3 runs 14 residues. Trimming shortened V by 4 bases and J by 4 bases, and 14 bases separated the two germline ends. The germline CDR1 and CDR2 sequences are SGDLS and YYNGEE. The CDR3 DNA reads TGTGCCAGCAGCCCTACAGGGTTGGGCACTGAAGCTTTCTTT. It translates to CASSPTGLGTEAFF.

The V and J genes are TRBV9 and TRBJ2-7, with a possible D match to TRBD1 (5 bases). This CDR3 is 15 amino acids long. The V end lost 3 bases, the J end lost 5 bases, and 18 bases lay between the germline ends. Germline CDR1 SGDLS, CDR2 YYNGEE. The CDR3 DNA reads TGTGCCAGCAGCGCCCAAGTTGGGGCTGGGAACGAGCAGTACTTC. Translated, it gives CASSAQVGAGNEQYF.

Here the CDR3 reads CASSLGQGNKGYTF. CDR3 sequence (DNA): TGTGCCAGCAGCTTAGGACAGGGGAATAAAGGCTACACCTTC. J is TRBJ1-2 and V is TRBV11-1, with 8 bases identical to TRBD1. Germline-derived CDR1 and CDR2 are SGHAT and FQDESV (reference sequence). J lost 8 bases, V lost 1 base, and 6 bases had no gene match. CDR3 size: 14 residues.

The rearrangement links TRBV28 to TRBJ1-2; D is possibly TRBD1 (5 bases). From germline, CDR1 is MDHEN and CDR2 SYDVKM. V lost 5 bases and J lost 4, with 14 bases in between. This CDR3 contains 14 residues. The CDR3 loop reads CASSRAGTSYGYTF. Here the CDR3 DNA reads TGTGCCAGCAGTCGGGCCGGGACTTCCTATGGCTACACCTTC.

The gene calls are TRBV24-1 and TRBJ2-5; 9 nucleotides match TRBD2. This CDR3 region has 15 residues. With V trimmed by 7 bases and J by 2 bases, 7 bases remained unmatched. Germline V gene lookup returns CDR1 KGHDR and CDR2 SFDVKD. CDR3 coding DNA: TGTGCCACCAGACTCGGGACTAGCAGACAAGAGACCCAGTACTTC. It specifies CATRLGTSRQETQYF.

The gene calls are TRBV6-4 and TRBJ2-3; 8 bases fit TRBD2. This CDR3 has 15 amino acids. Germline CDR1 and CDR2: MRHNA and SNTAGT. V lost 6 bases and J lost 1; bases outside the gene matches: 6. This chain's CDR3 is CASRESGGRTDTQYF. The CDR3 bases are TGTGCCAGCAGAGAAAGCGGGGGTCGCACAGATACGCAGTATTTT.

This chain connects TRBV11-3 to TRBJ2-1; a possible D gene is TRBD2 (6 bases). Germline lookup yields CDR1 SGHNT and CDR2 YENEEA. Trimming shortened V by 5 bases and J by 5 bases, and 19 bases separated the two germline ends. The CDR3 extends over 16 amino acids. CDR3 coding DNA: TGTGCCAGCAGCATGGGGGTGGGGGGAACCAACAATGAGCAGTTCTTC. It encodes CASSMGVGGTNNEQFF.

This clone was picked up one time. The same CDR3 also results from other DNA sequences found in this sample. The chain joins TRBV29-1 to TRBJ1-1; TRBD1 is a possible D gene (5 bases). The germline V gene encodes CDR1 SQVTM and CDR2 ANQGSEA. The CDR3 length is 14 residues. V lost 4 bases, J lost 0 bases, and 12 bases lay in between. The CDR3 is CSVGGDGMNTEAFF. The DNA of the CDR3 is TGCAGCGTTGGGGGGGACGGTATGAACACTGAAGCTTTCTTT.

The chain has TRBV30 and TRBJ2-5, with D possibly being TRBD2 (5 bases). CDR1 and CDR2 from the germline V gene are GTSNPN and SVGIG (reference sequence). Trimming left V 5 bases short and J 4 bases short, with 14 bases between. The CDR3 length is 13 residues. CDR3 DNA: TGTGCCTGGGGACTCCGGGTTGGAGAGACCCAGTACTTC. Protein product: CAWGLRVGETQYF.

This clone has a single count. The chain uses TRBV28 and TRBJ2-7; D remains ambiguous. Trimming stripped 6 bases from V and 2 bases from J, with 11 bases between. Germline V gene lookup returns CDR1 MDHEN and CDR2 SYDVKM. This CDR3 has 13 residues. CDR3 sequence (DNA): TGTGCCAGCAGGTCCTTGGCCCCCTACGAGCAGTACTTC. Its protein is CASRSLAPYEQYF.

The chain links TRBV18 to TRBJ2-1; D not certain. The CDR3 consists of 12 residues. Trimming removed 3 bases at V and 5 bases at J, with 5 bases between. The germline V gene has CDR1 KGHSH and CDR2 LQKENI. DNA of the CDR3: TGTGCCAGCTCACCCTCGGACAATGAGCAGTTCTTC. It is translated as CASSPSDNEQFF. The full variable domain, its missing parts supplied by reference TRBV18 and TRBJ2-1, is NAGVMQNPRHLVRRRGQEARLRCSPMKGHSHVYWYRQLPEEGLKFMVYLQKENIIDESGMPKERFSAEFPKEGPSILRIQQVVRGDSAAYFCASSPSDNEQFFGPGTRLTVL.

The chain uses TRBV9 and TRBJ1-2; D is possibly TRBD1 (5 bases). In germline, CDR1 is SGDLS, CDR2 YYNGEE. V was clipped by 4 bases and J by 0 bases, with 7 bases between them. The CDR3 loop spans 13 amino acids. CDR3 sequence: CASSPTANYGYTF. The CDR3 nucleotides are TGTGCCAGCAGCCCGACAGCTAACTATGGCTACACCTTC.

This clone was observed a single time. The V and J genes are TRBV5-1 and TRBJ1-6, with TRBD1 matching 10 bases. CDR1 and CDR2 (germline): SGHRS, YFSETQ. The junction had 4 bases not matched to a gene; V was cut back by 3 bases and J by 4 bases. This CDR3 comprises 16 residues. CDR3 in amino acids: CASSWGTGEYNSPLHF. The CDR3 nucleotides read TGCGCCAGCAGCTGGGGGACAGGGGAGTATAATTCACCCCTCCACTTT.

There are a few counts of this clone. At one end, the junction sequence differs from germline, possibly due to a read error. The chain combines TRBV20-1 with TRBJ2-7; TRBD1 matches at 8 bases. Germline CDR1 and CDR2: DFQATT and SNEGSKA (reference sequence). The CDR3 spans 11 residues. The CDR3 is CSASGPGQAVF. The DNA for the CDR3 is TGCAGTGCTAGCGGGCCGGGACAGGCCGTCTTC.

J is TRBJ2-3 and V is TRBV18; 10 bases map to TRBD1. Germline lookup yields CDR1 KGHSH and CDR2 LQKENI. Trimming cost V 1 base and J 5 bases; bases outside gene matches: 18. This CDR3 is 20 amino acids long. The CDR3 loop reads CASSPLGDRGRWQSRDTQYF. CDR3 in DNA: TGTGCCAGCTCACCACTTGGGGACAGGGGCCGATGGCAGAGCCGAGATACGCAGTATTTT.

The chain combines TRBV2 with TRBJ2-7, with 10 bases fitting TRBD1. The CDR3 spans 14 residues. Trimming cost V 5 bases and J 6 bases; bases outside gene matches: 7. Germline V lookup: CDR1 SNHLY, CDR2 FYNNEI. CDR3 nucleotide sequence: TGTGCCAGCAGTAAAGACAGGGGGCGTAGCGAGCAGTACTTC. Its protein is CASSKDRGRSEQYF.

The chain employs TRBV4-1 and TRBJ2-7; 8 bases align to TRBD1. V was pared by 2 bases and J by 1 base, with 7 bases of the junction left unmatched. The germline gives CDR1 MGHRA, CDR2 YSYEKL. CDR3 length: 16 amino acids. In nucleotides, the CDR3 is TGCGCCAGCAGCCAATTCGTGCAGGGGGCTTCCTACGAGCAGTACTTC. Protein product: CASSQFVQGASYEQYF.

This clone was seen more than once but under ten times. V usage is TRBV7-9 and J usage is TRBJ1-1, with D maybe TRBD1 (6 bases). The CDR3 loop spans 15 amino acids. Germline CDR1 SEHNR, CDR2 FQNEAQ (reference sequence). V lost 1 base and J 1 base, leaving 10 bases between the germline ends. The chain's CDR3 is CASSLGWTENTEAFF. As DNA, the CDR3 is TGTGCCAGCAGCTTAGGATGGACAGAGAACACTGAAGCTTTCTTT. Full variable domain (rest looked up from reference TRBV7-9 and TRBJ1-1): DTGVSQNPRHKITKRGQNVTFRCDPISEHNRLYWYRQTLGQGPEFLTYFQNEAQLEKSRLLSDRFSAERPKGSFSTLEIQRTEQGDSAMYLCASSLGWTENTEAFFGQGTRLTVV.

The chain combines TRBV4-1 with TRBJ2-6; D call uncertain. In germline, CDR1 is MGHRA, CDR2 YSYEKL. CDR3 length equals 18 residues. V was shortened by 4 bases and J by 1 base, with 17 bases between the two germline ends. The CDR3 sequence: CASSRFRDQASGANVLTF. CDR3 in DNA: TGCGCCAGCAGCCGCTTCCGAGACCAAGCGTCTGGGGCCAACGTCCTGACTTTC.

The V call is TRBV7-8, the J call TRBJ1-3; 7 positions match TRBD1. V lost 3 bases and J lost 2; bases outside the gene matches: 1. The CDR3 totals 14 residues. The V gene's germline CDR1 is SGHVS and CDR2 FQNEAQ. The CDR3 reads CASSFTGAGNTIYF. For the CDR3, the DNA is TGTGCCAGCAGCTTTACAGGGGCTGGAAACACCATATATTTT.

V usage is TRBV7-2 and J usage is TRBJ2-7; D is perhaps TRBD2 (5 bases). Trimming took 3 bases from V and 6 from J, leaving 12 bases between them. CDR3 length: 13 residues. Germline assignment: CDR1 SGHTA and CDR2 FQGNSA. The CDR3, as DNA: TGTGCCAGCAGCTTTGGGAGCCCCGGCGAGCAGTACTTC. Translated, it gives CASSFGSPGEQYF.

The V gene is TRBV6-6, the J gene TRBJ1-5; D uncertain. V gave up 3 bases and J gave up 5 bases, with 17 bases separating them. Germline V gene sequence: CDR1 MNHNY, CDR2 SVGAGI (reference sequence). This CDR3 has 16 residues. The CDR3 DNA reads TGTGCCAGCAGTTATACCCATAGTTCCCCATATCAGCCCCAGCATTTT. Translated: CASSYTHSSPYQPQHF.

The rearrangement joins TRBV2 to TRBJ1-4; 8 nucleotides agree with TRBD1. The CDR3 spans 15 residues. CDR1 is SNHLY, CDR2 FYNNEI, per germline. The V segment lost 6 bases and the J segment 7 bases; nucleotides outside the gene matches: 10. CDR3 nucleotide sequence: TGTGCCAGCAGGGACAACAGGGGGGCAGTTGAAAAACTGTTTTTT. The encoded protein is CASRDNRGAVEKLFF.

The chain is built from TRBV19 and TRBJ2-1; D gene ambiguous. Per the germline V gene, CDR1 is LNHDA and CDR2 is SQIVND (reference sequence). The V gene lost 8 bases and the J gene lost 1 base, with 6 bases spanning the gap. The CDR3 has 12 amino acids. Here the CDR3 reads CASGRSYNEQFF. The CDR3, as DNA: TGTGCCAGTGGGCGATCCTACAATGAGCAGTTCTTC.

This clone has only a few counts. For the CDR3, the DNA is TGTGCCACCAGTGGTTCCCAGCGGGGGGTACAAGAGACCCAGTACTTC. Translated, it gives CATSGSQRGVQETQYF. The V call is TRBV24-1, the J call TRBJ2-5; 9 nucleotides match TRBD2. Germline-derived CDR1 and CDR2 are KGHDR and SFDVKD. The V and J ends lost 5 bases and 2 bases, in that order; junction bases with no gene match: 8. This CDR3 spans 16 amino acids.

V usage is TRBV6-1 and J usage is TRBJ1-5, with TRBD1 as a possible D gene (6 bases). The CDR3 has 15 amino acids. V shed 3 bases and J shed 7 bases, with 16 bases lying between them. Germline V gene lookup returns CDR1 MNHNS and CDR2 SASEGT. CDR3 amino acids: CASSETPGVGQPQHF. The CDR3 DNA is TGTGCCAGCAGTGAGACTCCAGGGGTAGGCCAGCCCCAGCATTTT.

V and J are TRBV6-5 and TRBJ1-1; D is unresolved. The CDR3 is 14 amino acids. V was shortened by 2 bases and J by 0 bases, with 7 bases between the two germline ends. The V gene's germline CDR1 is MNHEY and CDR2 SVGAGI. The CDR3 loop is CASSYNEMNTEAFF. CDR3 DNA sequence: TGTGCCAGCAGTTACAACGAGATGAACACTGAAGCTTTCTTT.

This clone has a single count. The CDR3 loop is CASSLWGALAGVQETQYF. The DNA of the CDR3 is TGTGCCAGCAGTTTATGGGGGGCACTAGCGGGAGTCCAAGAGACCCAGTACTTC. The chain joins TRBV28 to TRBJ2-5, with 11 bases lining up with TRBD2. Per the germline V gene, CDR1 is MDHEN and CDR2 is SYDVKM. Trimming removed 0 bases from V and 1 base from J; junction bases left unmatched: 7. The CDR3 consists of 18 residues.

The rearrangement uses TRBV5-4 and TRBJ2-7; 8 bases are a match to TRBD2. CDR3 length: 17 amino acids. Germline-derived CDR1 and CDR2 are SGHNT and YYREEE (reference sequence). Trimming cost V 3 bases and J 2 bases; bases outside gene matches: 13. The CDR3 here is CASSSARSSGYPYEQYF. CDR3 DNA: TGTGCCAGCAGCTCCGCCCGATCTAGCGGGTACCCCTACGAGCAGTACTTC.